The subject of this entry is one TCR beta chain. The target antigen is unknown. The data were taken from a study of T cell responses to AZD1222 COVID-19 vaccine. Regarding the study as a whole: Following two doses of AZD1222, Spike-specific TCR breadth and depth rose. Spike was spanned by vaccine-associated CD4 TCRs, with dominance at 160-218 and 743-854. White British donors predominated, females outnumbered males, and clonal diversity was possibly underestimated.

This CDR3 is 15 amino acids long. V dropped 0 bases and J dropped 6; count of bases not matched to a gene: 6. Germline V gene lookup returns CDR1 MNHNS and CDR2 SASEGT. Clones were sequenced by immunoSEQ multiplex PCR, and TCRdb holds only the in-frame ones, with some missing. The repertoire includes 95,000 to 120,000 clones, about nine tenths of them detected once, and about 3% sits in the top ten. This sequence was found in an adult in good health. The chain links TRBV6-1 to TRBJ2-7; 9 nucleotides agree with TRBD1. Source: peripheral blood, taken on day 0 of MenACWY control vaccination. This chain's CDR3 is CASSEAGDRVSEQYF. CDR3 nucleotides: TGTGCCAGCAGTGAAGCGGGGGACAGGGTAAGCGAGCAGTACTTC.